A selection of T cell receptor beta chains follows, all from one sample in a study of shared clonotypes between healthy human individuals. Clones were read by immunoSEQ multiplex PCR, and TCRdb kept only the in-frame ones, dropping some. The sample lists about 670,000 clones; around 72% were seen once. Sequencing used memory CD4+ T cells sorted from blood. These receptors originate from a woman in her twenties or thirties in good health. Both conserved end residues are part of each CDR3. D genes are given only for firm matches. Some rows mark clone size as missing; the rest say once, few, many or name a class of expanded clone.

abundance	j_gene	v_gene	d_gene	len	CDR3nt	CDR3aa
.	TRBJ1-2	TRBV10-3	.	15	TGTGCCATCAGTGAGGCAGGGTCTCGGTCGAGGGGCTACACCTTC	CAISEAGSRSRGYTF
.	TRBJ1-3	TRBV18	.	13	TGTGCCAGCTCACCCAGCCAGGGAAACACCATATATTTT	CASSPSQGNTIYF
.	TRBJ2-7	TRBV5-1	TRBD2	14	TGCGCCAGCAGCGAAGGGACTAGCGGCCTCGAGCAGTACTTC	CASSEGTSGLEQYF
.	TRBJ2-7	TRBV2	TRBD2	17	TGTGCCAGCTCAATGGGGGGGTCTAGCGGGAGCTCCTACGAGCAGTACTTC	CASSMGGSSGSSYEQYF
.	TRBJ2-1	TRBV2	.	12	TGTGCCAGCAGTATCACCTGGGGTGAGCAGTTCTTC	CASSITWGEQFF
.	TRBJ1-2	TRBV5-1	.	13	TGCGCCAGCAGCTTGGGTCGTGACTATGGCTACACCTTC	CASSLGRDYGYTF
few	TRBJ1-2	TRBV11-2	.	12	TGTGCCAGCAGCTTTTTTGGTGGGGGCTACACCTTC	CASSFFGGGYTF
.	TRBJ2-3	TRBV6-4	.	14	TGTGCCAGCAGTGCCACAGGTTACACAGATACGCAGTATTTT	CASSATGYTDTQYF
.	TRBJ1-2	TRBV5-5	.	16	TGTGCCAGCACCCCCGGTCGGCCACTGAGAACCTATGGCTACACCTTC	CASTPGRPLRTYGYTF
.	TRBJ2-7	TRBV11-2	.	11	TGTGCCAGCAGCTCACAGTTAGAGCAGTACTTC	CASSSQLEQYF
.	TRBJ2-5	TRBV5-4	TRBD1	16	TGTGCCAGCAGCTTGGACGCCGGGACAGGGGCAGAGACCCAGTACTTC	CASSLDAGTGAETQYF
many	TRBJ1-1	TRBV7-6	.	13	TGTGCCAGCAGCTTTCAAAGTTACACTGAAGCTTTCTTT	CASSFQSYTEAFF
once	TRBJ2-2	TRBV27	.	13	TGTGCCAGCACGCGAGTGAACACCGGGGAGCTGTTTTTT	CASTRVNTGELFF
.	TRBJ1-2	TRBV5-1	TRBD1	15	TGCGCCAGCAGCGTAGCGGGACAGGGGGCCTATGGCTACACCTTC	CASSVAGQGAYGYTF
.	TRBJ2-2	TRBV28	.	15	TGTGCCAGCAGGGCCGGACCACCGAACACCGGGGAGCTGTTTTTT	CASRAGPPNTGELFF
.	TRBJ1-2	TRBV28	.	11	TGTGCCAGCAGTTATGGCTATGGCTACACCTTC	CASSYGYGYTF
.	TRBJ2-1	TRBV7-9	.	11	TGTGCCAGCAGCTTTCCGACAGACTCGATCTTC	CASSFPTDSIF
.	TRBJ2-2	TRBV11-3	TRBD2	16	TGTGCCAGCGCCACACAGGGAGCGGGAGAAACCGGGGAGCTGTTTTTT	CASATQGAGETGELFF
.	TRBJ2-1	TRBV6-6	TRBD1	15	TGTGCCAGCAGCCAAGACAGGGGTCGCTACAATGAGCAGTTCTTC	CASSQDRGRYNEQFF
.	TRBJ1-4	TRBV27	.	15	TGTGCCAGCAGTTTGGTAGGACGGTGGGGGGAAAAACTGTTTTTT	CASSLVGRWGEKLFF
.	TRBJ2-5	TRBV27	TRBD1	13	TGTGCCAGCACCCGACAGGGGTCGGAGACCCAGTACTTC	CASTRQGSETQYF
.	TRBJ2-3	TRBV7-7	.	13	TGTGCCAGCAGCCGGGACAACACAGATACGCAGTATTTT	CASSRDNTDTQYF
.	TRBJ2-7	TRBV28	TRBD2	15	TGTGCCAGCAGATCTGGACTAGCGGGGACCTACGAGCAGTACTTC	CASRSGLAGTYEQYF
.	TRBJ2-2	TRBV18	TRBD2	17	TGTGCCAGCTCGTCCCTTACTAGCGCCTCGAACACCGGGGAGCTGTTTTTT	CASSSLTSASNTGELFF
.	TRBJ2-1	TRBV10-1	.	12	TGCGCCAGCTCCGGAGTTGAGGATGAGCAGTTCTTC	CASSGVEDEQFF
.	TRBJ1-1	TRBV27	.	15	TGTGCCAGCAGTTTATCGACCGGGTGGGACGCTGAAGCTTTCTTT	CASSLSTGWDAEAFF
.	TRBJ2-1	TRBV5-1	TRBD2	14	TGCGCCAGCAGCTTGAGCGGGAGTAGCAATGAGCAGTTCTTC	CASSLSGSSNEQFF
.	TRBJ1-3	TRBV7-9	.	14	TGTGCCAGCAGCTTAAGGAACTCTGGAAACACCATATATTTT	CASSLRNSGNTIYF
.	TRBJ2-3	TRBV28	.	17	TGTGCCAGCAGTTTACCCCGGGGGGCCTCGGGAGTTGATACGCAGTATTTT	CASSLPRGASGVDTQYF
few	TRBJ1-3	TRBV30	.	12	TGTGCCTGGAGTGCCCGTGGAAACACCATATATTTT	CAWSARGNTIYF
once	TRBJ1-1	TRBV9	.	13	TGTGCCAGCAGCGCGCATACAAACACTGAAGCTTTCTTT	CASSAHTNTEAFF
.	TRBJ2-1	TRBV2	TRBD2	13	TGTGCCAGCACAACTAGCGGGAGCCACCTGTTGTTCTTC	CASTTSGSHLLFF
.	TRBJ1-1	TRBV27	.	12	TGTGCCAGCAGTCCCGGCGGGAGACGAGCTTTCTTT	CASSPGGRRAFF